The 27 T cell receptor beta chains below come from one sample, sequenced in a study of blood T cell repertoires in COVID-19 (dated by TCRdb to between 2020 and 2021). Libraries came from the immunoSEQ multiplex PCR assay. This is the immuneACCESS table as TCRdb keeps it, with only in-frame sequences that have V and J called. A part of the clones is gone; compared with another copy, unresolved V genes explain less than half, and the rest is unexplained. The sample yields 230,000 or so clones; nearly 90% were counted once. About 2.1% of the sample is taken by the ten largest. The source material was peripheral blood. These TCRs come from a woman aged 60 to 75 with COVID-19, enrolled during active disease.

This chain links TRBV3-1 (or the pseudogene TRBV3-2) with TRBJ1-2; D is possibly TRBD1 (5 bases). Trimming removed 5 bases at V and 3 bases at J, with 16 bases between. The CDR3 runs to 15 residues. Germline CDR1 and CDR2: LGHDT and YNNKEL (reference sequence). The CDR3 sequence is CASSAAASGDYGYTF. As DNA, the CDR3 is TGTGCCAGCAGCGCCGCAGCCTCGGGGGACTATGGCTACACCTTC.

V usage is TRBV7-2 and J usage is TRBJ1-1; 9 positions match TRBD1. This CDR3 comprises 18 residues. Losses at the gene ends were 2 bases for V and 0 bases for J; bases not matched to a gene: 10. Germline V lookup: CDR1 SGHTA, CDR2 FQGNSA. CDR3 in amino acids: CASSLRGGTGSLNTEAFF. As DNA, the CDR3 is TGTGCCAGCAGCTTAAGGGGGGGGACAGGGAGCCTGAACACTGAAGCTTTCTTT.

This clone was seen a few times. The V and J genes are TRBV18 and TRBJ1-2; TRBD1 matches at 8 bases. Germline-derived CDR1 and CDR2 are KGHSH and LQKENI. J was trimmed by 4 bases and V by 2 bases; bases with no gene match: 3. The CDR3 is 14 residues long. CDR3 amino acids: CASSPGTGLYGYTF. DNA for the CDR3: TGTGCCAGCTCACCAGGGACAGGCCTCTATGGCTACACCTTC.

V and J are TRBV6-6 and TRBJ1-1; D perhaps matches TRBD1 (6 bases). Trimming shortened V by 2 bases and J by 10 bases, and 17 bases separated the two germline ends. Germline CDR1 MNHNY, CDR2 SVGAGI (reference sequence). This CDR3 comprises 14 residues. CDR3 protein: CASSYHMEGGGAFF. Written as DNA, the CDR3 is TGTGCCAGCAGTTACCACATGGAGGGGGGGGGAGCTTTCTTT.

The V call is TRBV7-3, the J call TRBJ2-7; 8 positions match TRBD2. The CDR3 loop spans 14 amino acids. CDR1 is SGHTA and CDR2 is FQGTGA in the germline V gene. With V trimmed by 6 bases and J by 2 bases, 6 bases remained unmatched. CDR3 coding DNA: TGTGCCAGCAGTGCAGCGGGGGCCACCTACGAGCAGTACTTC. It specifies CASSAAGATYEQYF.

The chain joins TRBV7-9 to TRBJ1-6; D gene uncertain. This CDR3 spans 12 amino acids. In germline, CDR1 is SEHNR, CDR2 FQNEAQ (reference sequence). With 5 bases removed from V and 5 bases from J, the gap between germline ends came to 4 bases. The CDR3 region is CASSQDNSPLHF. The CDR3 DNA sequence: TGTGCCAGCAGCCAGGATAATTCACCCCTCCACTTT.

V is TRBV12-3 or TRBV12-4 and J is TRBJ1-2, with D maybe TRBD1 (6 bases). V was pared by 9 bases and J by 2 bases, with 13 bases between. This CDR3 has 13 residues. CDR3: CASHQGSNYGYTF. The CDR3 DNA follows: TGTGCCAGTCACCAGGGGTCGAACTATGGCTACACCTTC.

The table lists this clone with a few counts. V usage is TRBV4-2 and J usage is TRBJ2-7; D is ambiguous. Germline CDR1 LGHNA, CDR2 YNFKEQ. The CDR3 loop spans 14 amino acids. V was clipped by 0 bases and J by 2 bases, with 8 bases between them. The CDR3 is CASSQDVAAYEQYF. CDR3 in DNA: TGTGCCAGCAGCCAAGATGTGGCGGCCTACGAGCAGTACTTC.

The gene calls are TRBV18 and TRBJ1-3; D is undetermined. This CDR3 contains 16 residues. The V gene's germline CDR1 is KGHSH and CDR2 LQKENI. Trimming took off 3 bases at V and 0 bases at J, with 12 bases between the two ends. CDR3 DNA: TGTGCCAGCTCACCCTCGGTATCAAGCTCTGGAAACACCATATATTTT. Protein: CASSPSVSSSGNTIYF.

The J gene is TRBJ1-6, the V gene TRBV18; D ambiguous. The CDR3 contains 13 residues. Trimming took off 3 bases at V and 7 bases at J, with 7 bases between the two ends. The germline gives CDR1 KGHSH, CDR2 LQKENI. The CDR3 region is CASSPGRNSPLHF. CDR3 DNA sequence: TGTGCCAGCTCACCTGGGAGGAATTCACCCCTCCACTTT.

The table lists this clone with a count of one. This chain connects TRBV6-5 to TRBJ2-7, with D possibly TRBD2 on 5 matching bases. Per the germline V gene, CDR1 is MNHEY and CDR2 is SVGAGI. Trimming removed 0 bases from V and 2 bases from J, with 14 bases in between. The CDR3 is made up of 16 amino acids. CDR3 loop: CASSYSVGSGTYEQYF. CDR3 DNA: TGTGCCAGCAGTTACTCCGTGGGTTCGGGGACCTACGAGCAGTACTTC.

The chain couples TRBV18 to TRBJ2-3; D might be TRBD1 (5 bases). Germline CDR1 is KGHSH and CDR2 is LQKENI. Trimming removed 1 base at V and 5 bases at J, with 13 bases between. This CDR3 has 15 residues. In DNA, the CDR3 is TGTGCCAGCTCACCACTGCAGGGTGGGATAGATACGCAGTATTTT. It translates to CASSPLQGGIDTQYF.

The V gene is TRBV7-2, the J gene TRBJ1-3, with unresolved D. Looked up from germline, CDR1 is SGHTA and CDR2 is FQGNSA. The germline V and J ends were trimmed by 1 base and 5 bases, with 12 bases remaining between them. The CDR3 covers 15 residues. Written as DNA, the CDR3 is TGTGCCAGCAGCTTAGATCGGGGTGGGAGAAACACCATATATTTT. It codes for CASSLDRGGRNTIYF.

This clone was seen a single time. The chain joins TRBV4-2 to TRBJ2-7; 7 bases fit TRBD1. There are 15 residues in the CDR3. V was clipped by 3 bases and J by 4 bases; unmatched bases: 9. Germline V gives CDR1 LGHNA, CDR2 YNFKEQ. Here the CDR3 reads CASSHSTGLGYEQYF. The CDR3 nucleotides are TGTGCCAGCAGCCATTCGACAGGGCTCGGGTACGAGCAGTACTTC.

This clone is a singleton in its sample. The genes are TRBV12-5 and TRBJ2-3; D is possibly TRBD1 (6 bases). Trimming left V 5 bases short and J 4 bases short, with 16 bases between. There are 15 residues in the CDR3. Germline V gene sequence: CDR1 LGHNT, CDR2 FRNRAP. The CDR3 loop reads CASGLGAGDADTQYF. CDR3 DNA sequence: TGTGCTAGTGGTCTCGGGGCAGGGGATGCAGATACGCAGTATTTT.

The chain couples TRBV6-6 to TRBJ2-2; no reliable D call. There are 13 residues in the CDR3. Germline CDR1 and CDR2: MNHNY and SVGAGI (reference sequence). Trimming left V 0 bases short and J 8 bases short, with 7 bases between. This chain's CDR3 is CASSYSPGGELFF. The DNA of the CDR3 is TGTGCCAGCAGTTACTCTCCCGGTGGGGAGCTGTTTTTT.

V gene TRBV19 combines with J gene TRBJ2-7; no firm D call. Trimming left V 5 bases short and J 4 bases short, with 12 bases between. The germline gives CDR1 LNHDA, CDR2 SQIVND (reference sequence). This CDR3 region has 13 residues. The CDR3 is CASSPGPNYEQYF. In nucleotides, the CDR3 is TGTGCCAGTAGTCCAGGTCCCAATTACGAGCAGTACTTC.

This clone was seen a few times. The rearrangement joins TRBV27 to TRBJ2-5; no definite D call. Deletions cut 4 bases from V and 1 base from J, with 19 bases between. The CDR3 length is 17 residues. Per the germline V gene, CDR1 is MNHEY and CDR2 is SMNVEV (reference sequence). As DNA, the CDR3 is TGTGCCAGCAGTTCCCGTATGATTCCGGGTGGCCAAGAGACCCAGTACTTC. Amino acid sequence: CASSSRMIPGGQETQYF.

The chain combines TRBV5-6 with TRBJ2-7; 8 bases are a match to TRBD1. Germline lookup yields CDR1 SGHDT and CDR2 YYEEEE. Trimming took 4 bases from V and 3 from J; bases not matched to a gene: 3. The CDR3 runs 13 residues. CDR3: CASSLQGVYEQYF. DNA of the CDR3: TGTGCCAGCAGCCTACAGGGGGTCTACGAGCAGTACTTC.

The chain uses TRBV6-2 or TRBV6-3 and TRBJ1-2; D gene unclear. The germline gives CDR1 MNHEY, CDR2 SVGEGT. The CDR3 length is 12 residues. V gave up 5 bases and J gave up 0 bases, with 4 bases separating them. For the CDR3, the DNA is TGTGCCAGCAGTCAGTCTAACTATGGCTACACCTTC. Amino acids: CASSQSNYGYTF.

The CDR3, as DNA: TGTGCTGGGAGGGCGGGGGGCACAGATACGCAGTATTTT. Its protein product is CAGRAGGTDTQYF. The V gene is TRBV12-5, the J gene TRBJ2-3; 7 bases fit TRBD2. The CDR3 has 13 residues. The germline V gene has CDR1 LGHNT and CDR2 FRNRAP. J gave up 1 base and V 11 bases, and 6 bases lay outside the gene matches.

This clone was recorded once. V and J are TRBV27 and TRBJ1-2, with TRBD1 identical over 9 bases. CDR3 length: 16 amino acids. With 0 bases clipped from V and 2 bases from J, the junction kept 4 bases outside the gene matches. Germline values: CDR1 MNHEY, CDR2 SMNVEV (reference sequence). The CDR3 loop reads CASSLSGTGHNYGYTF. CDR3 sequence (DNA): TGTGCCAGCAGTTTATCCGGGACAGGGCACAACTATGGCTACACCTTC.

This clone was detected only a few times. V usage is TRBV19 and J usage is TRBJ2-3; D not certain. The CDR3 consists of 14 residues. V lost 3 bases to trimming and J lost 4 bases, with 11 bases between them. Germline V gene sequence: CDR1 LNHDA, CDR2 SQIVND (reference sequence). This CDR3 reads CASSIRVRSDTQYF. As DNA, the CDR3 is TGTGCCAGTAGTATCAGAGTCAGGTCAGATACGCAGTATTTT.

The chain is built from TRBV7-9 and TRBJ1-1, with TRBD1 identical over 7 bases. The CDR3 covers 16 residues. Trimming removed 5 bases from V and 0 bases from J; junction bases left unmatched: 9. Germline-derived CDR1 and CDR2 are SEHNR and FQNEAQ (reference sequence). DNA of the CDR3: TGTGCCAGCAGCCTATCTCTGGGACAGCTGAACACTGAAGCTTTCTTT. Translation: CASSLSLGQLNTEAFF.

The rearrangement joins TRBV27 to TRBJ1-6, with D unclear. Trimming pared 5 bases from V and 0 bases from J, leaving 11 bases between. The germline V gene encodes CDR1 MNHEY and CDR2 SMNVEV (reference sequence). CDR3 size: 16 residues. The CDR3 nucleotides are TGTGCCAGCAGTCCCCGAGTCGCCTCCTATAATTCACCCCTCCACTTT. Its protein is CASSPRVASYNSPLHF.

The V gene is TRBV9, the J gene TRBJ2-4; 11 nucleotides line up with TRBD1. The V segment lost 4 bases and the J segment 3 bases; nucleotides outside the gene matches: 12. This CDR3 is built from 18 residues. Germline V gene lookup returns CDR1 SGDLS and CDR2 YYNGEE. CDR3 region: CASSPLWGTGGGKNIQYF. CDR3 DNA sequence: TGTGCCAGCAGCCCCCTTTGGGGGACAGGGGGAGGCAAAAACATTCAGTACTTC.

The rearrangement uses TRBV2 and TRBJ1-1; D unresolved. With 6 bases removed from V and 3 bases from J, the gap between germline ends came to 5 bases. Germline V gene data show CDR1 as SNHLY and CDR2 as FYNNEI. This CDR3 comprises 11 residues. In DNA form, the CDR3 reads TGTGCCAGCAGAGCTGACACTGAAGCTTTCTTT. This sequence encodes CASRADTEAFF. The whole variable domain, filled in from reference TRBV2 and TRBJ1-1, reads EPEVTQTPSHQVTQMGQEVILRCVPISNHLYFYWYRQILGQKVEFLVSFYNNEISEKSEIFDDQFSVERPDGSNFTLKIRSTKLEDSAMYFCASRADTEAFFGQGTRLTVV.